This TCR beta chain was retrieved from a study of blood T cell repertoires in COVID-19. Germline lookup yields CDR1 SEHNR and CDR2 FQNEAQ (reference sequence). Unmatched junction bases numbered 1, after V lost 1 base and J lost 5 bases. CDR3 length: 13 amino acids. The assay was immunoSEQ multiplex PCR, and TCRdb's table has in-frame clones only and misses some. There are about 340,000 clones in the sample; 83% occur only once, and approximately 3.1% lies in the top ten. J is TRBJ1-2 and V is TRBV7-9; 7 nucleotides line up with TRBD1. Specimen: peripheral blood. This receptor was taken from a man aged 25 to 45 with active or convalescent COVID-19. Written as DNA, the CDR3 is TGTGCCAGCAGCTTAGGCAGGGGGTATGGCTACACCTTC. Amino acids: CASSLGRGYGYTF.